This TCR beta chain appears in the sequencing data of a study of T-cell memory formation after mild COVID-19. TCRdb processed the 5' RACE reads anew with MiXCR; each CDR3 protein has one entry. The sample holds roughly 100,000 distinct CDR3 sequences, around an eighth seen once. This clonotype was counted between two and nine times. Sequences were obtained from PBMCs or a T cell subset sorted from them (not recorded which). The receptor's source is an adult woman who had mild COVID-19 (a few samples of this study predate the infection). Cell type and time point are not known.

CDR3 sequence: CSARDLTGLAGDEQYF. CDR3 sequence (DNA): TGCAGTGCTAGAGACCTAACGGGACTAGCAGGCGACGAGCAGTACTTC. The V call is TRBV20-1, the J call TRBJ2-7; TRBD2 aligns across 9 bases. Trimming cost V 0 bases and J 5 bases; bases outside gene matches: 11. The germline V gene encodes CDR1 DFQATT and CDR2 SNEGSKA (reference sequence). The CDR3 sequence is 16 residues long.